The rows below give T cell receptor beta chains drawn from one sample of a study of T cell changes during pregnancy in multiple sclerosis. This table comes from immunoSEQ multiplex PCR, and its TCRdb copy is limited to in-frame clones, with some not included. The sample lists 66,000 or so clones; around 90% were seen once. This material consisted of peripheral blood, taken in the first trimester of pregnancy. These receptors came from a female donor in good health, enrolled as a control in a pregnancy study. CDR3s include the opening cysteine and the closing phenylalanine or tryptophan. Clone size is given for some rows only: seen once, a few or many times, or a class if the clone is expanded.

v_call	clone_size	j_call	cdr3_aa
TRBV19	-	TRBJ1-1	CASIGASAPGRAFF
TRBV9	-	TRBJ1-1	CASSRELNTEAFF
TRBV19	-	TRBJ1-2	CASRGTGQGPGYTF
TRBV29-1	-	TRBJ2-5	CSVASRGGSETQYF
TRBV5-4	-	TRBJ2-7	CASSFGQGIYEQYF
TRBV11-3	-	TRBJ1-2	CASSLARTGTYGYTF
TRBV19	-	TRBJ2-5	CASSIVAGGSGETQYF
TRBV7-2	-	TRBJ1-2	CASSSGLRGYGYTF
TRBV5-1	-	TRBJ1-1	CASSLSQGPNTEAFF
TRBV13	-	TRBJ2-1	CASSLTDNEQFF
TRBV5-6	-	TRBJ1-1	CASSRDSMNTEAFF
TRBV6-6	-	TRBJ1-3	CASSPDTGNTIYF
TRBV5-6	-	TRBJ2-7	CASSYWREVSYEQYF
TRBV29-1	once	TRBJ1-1	CSVQGAGEAFF
TRBV15	-	TRBJ1-1	CATSARGGSGTEAFF
TRBV7-8	-	TRBJ2-4	CASSLRLGLAGVQYF
TRBV6-4	-	TRBJ1-6	CASSEGTRNSPLHF
TRBV4-1	-	TRBJ2-3	CASSHGGRATDTQYF
TRBV2	-	TRBJ1-6	CARSGPSVGQGGSPLHF
TRBV4-3	-	TRBJ2-1	CASSQDMRRGHNEQFF
TRBV9	-	TRBJ2-1	CASSVELVSQSEQFF
TRBV7-9	-	TRBJ2-3	CASSLVQTSGGGDTQYF
TRBV7-9	-	TRBJ2-1	CASTFQGGAGDEQFF
TRBV2	-	TRBJ1-4	CASTWAGADEKLFF
TRBV11-1	-	TRBJ1-6	CASTETDRGYNSPLHF
TRBV4-2	-	TRBJ1-1	CASSQGGMNTEAFF
TRBV19	-	TRBJ1-1	CASTGNTEAFF
TRBV30	-	TRBJ2-5	CAWSHQGPTQYF
TRBV5-1	once	TRBJ2-5	CASSLGNDGQETQYF
TRBV12-2	-	TRBJ2-2	CASRLGGGGGELFF
TRBV19	-	TRBJ2-1	CASSYNHGTGEYNEQFF
TRBV7-2	-	TRBJ1-1	CASSLVRTGVTFF
TRBV7-8	-	TRBJ2-3	CASSQSTDTQYF
TRBV9	-	TRBJ2-3	CASSVTSGVTDTQYF
TRBV27	-	TRBJ1-4	CATRGTGTTTTNEKLFF
TRBV6-5	-	TRBJ2-7	CASSYDGGSSYEQYF
TRBV30	few	TRBJ2-2	CAWSGGTDSNTGELFF
TRBV5-1	-	TRBJ2-1	CASSFYGTGASQFF
TRBV12-5	-	TRBJ1-1	CASGLGVVTEAFF
TRBV6-1	many	TRBJ2-5	CASSLPKTQYF
TRBV27	-	TRBJ1-1	CASSLGGSEAFF
TRBV9	-	TRBJ1-1	CASGSRVDTEAFF
TRBV10-3	-	TRBJ2-3	CAISEGRGGLSDTQYF
TRBV25-1	-	TRBJ1-6	CASSASRGPSYNSPLHF
TRBV6-5	-	TRBJ1-1	CASSTLVTGDTEAFF
TRBV7-3	-	TRBJ1-2	CASSLTVFPDREGGYTF
TRBV7-8	once	TRBJ1-2	CASSYPDRVRGYTF
TRBV9	-	TRBJ2-1	CASSTGQPGLAGEQFF
TRBV11-3	-	TRBJ2-1	CASSGTRGNEQFF
TRBV6-1	-	TRBJ2-1	CASSSSGGAYNEQFF
TRBV5-1	-	TRBJ2-1	CASSLPKTDNEQFF
TRBV6-5	-	TRBJ1-1	CASSYSVTENTEAFF
TRBV19	-	TRBJ2-7	CASSIDYGAGAIYEQYF
TRBV7-2	-	TRBJ1-1	CASNQRHSNTEAFF